This T cell receptor beta chain was identified in a study of cytomegalovirus exposure and HLA in healthy donors. Points from the study as a whole: Later analysis identified several of the most significant clusters that appeared linked to common viral pathogens.

The germline gives CDR1 MDHEN, CDR2 SYDVKM. The CDR3 extends over 15 amino acids. The junction had 2 bases not matched to a gene; V was cut back by 1 base and J by 6 bases. PCR employed 60 Vbeta and 13 Jbeta primers. The data were produced by immunoSEQ multiplex PCR, yet TCRdb's version contains in-frame clones alone and is incomplete. This listing includes approximately 110,000 clones. With regard to this clone: As yet, its antigen is unknown.

The receptor's source is a man between 18 and 29 years old in good health and CMV-seronegative. This chain joins TRBV28 and TRBJ2-7, with 14 positions matching TRBD2. Sample: PBMCs. The CDR3 loop reads CASSLLTSGRGEQYF. The CDR3 DNA sequence: TGTGCCAGCAGTTTATTGACTAGCGGGAGGGGCGAGCAGTACTTC.